This paragraph covers one T cell receptor beta chain sequence. The V end was cut by 4 bases, the J end by 2 bases, with 5 bases between. The CDR3 is 12 residues long. Germline CDR1 is MNHNY and CDR2 is SVGAGI (reference sequence). This entry belongs to a study of blood T cell repertoires in COVID-19. As for the study in general: The United States, Italy and Spain were the sources of the acute and convalescent COVID-19 samples. T cells, B-cell-depleted T cells, or PBMCs supplied cDNA or gDNA.

Libraries were prepared by immunoSEQ multiplex PCR; TCRdb keeps only in-frame clonotypes and omits some of them. The sample records fewer than 80,000 clones, roughly four fifths being singletons. Sequenced input: peripheral blood. The chain has TRBV6-6 and TRBJ1-1, with D uncertain. This receptor was taken from a woman at least 80 years old with acute or convalescent COVID-19. The CDR3 bases are TGTGCCAGCAGTTTTATTAACACTGAAGCTTTCTTT. Translation gives CASSFINTEAFF.